What follows describes a single TCR beta chain. The target antigen is unknown. A second PCR, run for about 7 to 12 cycles, used a sample-barcoded 5' primer plus a J-beta primer mix. Carrying 12 random nucleotides, a template-switch adaptor labeled each individual cDNA molecule. TCRdb re-called the 5' RACE reads through MiXCR, storing one row per CDR3 protein. The table has 790,000 or so distinct CDR3 sequences, more than 55% seen once; the top ten hold approximately 24%. Ranging in age from about 6 to 90, the donors were healthy Caucasian individuals from Russia. This entry comes from a study of blood T cells in healthy people across ages. General observations from the study: Donor CMV status, an unknown factor, possibly confounded changes in expanded clonotypes. Diversity figures based on one million T cells were deemed too low.

The CDR3 loop spans 11 amino acids. In germline, CDR1 is MNHNS, CDR2 SASEGT. Sample: blood. The V gene is TRBV6-1, the J gene TRBJ2-4; weak D call: TRBD2 (6 bases). Gene TRBJ2-7 matches the end of the DNA better, so the J call may be wrong. This receptor was obtained from a man aged 40-49 years in good health. CDR3 region: CAAWEVNEQYF. For the CDR3, the DNA is TGTGCCGCGTGGGAGGTTAACGAGCAGTACTTC.